The 30 T cell receptor beta chains in this list originate from one sample, sequenced in a study of T cell changes during pregnancy in multiple sclerosis. TCRdb keeps only in-frame clones here, not all; method: immunoSEQ multiplex PCR. The sample contains 70,000 to 80,000 clones, approximately 90% of which appear only once. Sequencing used CD4+ T cells from peripheral blood mononuclear cells, obtained before pregnancy. The receptors derive from a female donor with multiple sclerosis, enrolled in a pregnancy study.

This chain connects TRBV25-1 to TRBJ2-7; a possible D gene is TRBD1 (5 bases). Germline V gene lookup returns CDR1 MGHDK and CDR2 SYGVNS. Trimming left V 6 bases short and J 1 base short, with 16 bases between. This CDR3 contains 15 residues. CDR3 amino acids: CASSHEGARSYEQYF. The CDR3 DNA follows: TGTGCCAGCAGCCATGAAGGGGCGAGGTCCTACGAGCAGTACTTC.

The J gene is TRBJ2-7, the V gene TRBV11-3; D ambiguous. V was clipped by 1 base and J by 2 bases, with 9 bases between them. CDR3 size: 14 residues. Germline-derived CDR1 and CDR2 are SGHNT and YENEEA. CDR3 sequence: CASSLVGSTYEQYF. In DNA, the CDR3 is TGTGCCAGCAGCTTAGTGGGCAGTACCTACGAGCAGTACTTC.

This chain connects TRBV5-4 to TRBJ1-4; D not certain. Per the germline V gene, CDR1 is SGHNT and CDR2 is YYREEE (reference sequence). The CDR3 sequence is 16 residues long. V was trimmed by 3 bases and J by 0 bases, leaving 12 bases between them. CDR3 in DNA: TGTGCCAGCAGCTCGACACCTATTGCAACTAATGAAAAACTGTTTTTT. As protein: CASSSTPIATNEKLFF.

This chain connects TRBV5-1 to TRBJ1-3, with D perhaps matching TRBD1 (6 bases). This CDR3 has 14 amino acids. Per the germline V gene, CDR1 is SGHRS and CDR2 is YFSETQ. Trimming shortened V by 2 bases and J by 4 bases, and 10 bases separated the two germline ends. The DNA of the CDR3 is TGCGCCAGCAGCTTCGGGGGGCCCGGAAACACCATATATTTT. This translates into CASSFGGPGNTIYF.

The chain uses TRBV6-1 and TRBJ1-4; 7 nucleotides agree with TRBD1. V shed 4 bases and J 8 bases; nucleotides not matched to a gene: 16. Germline-derived CDR1 and CDR2 are MNHNS and SASEGT. The CDR3 is made up of 17 amino acids. In DNA, the CDR3 is TGTGCCAGCAGTGCAGTTCCTAAACAGGGGAGTTACGAAAAACTGTTTTTT. Protein: CASSAVPKQGSYEKLFF.

The rearrangement uses TRBV2 and TRBJ2-2, with 7 bases identical to TRBD1. Losses at the gene ends were 1 base for V and 5 bases for J; bases not matched to a gene: 7. The CDR3 has 16 residues. Per the germline V gene, CDR1 is SNHLY and CDR2 is FYNNEI. CDR3 residues: CASSEEGQSFTGELFF. CDR3 bases: TGTGCCAGCAGTGAAGAGGGACAGTCCTTTACCGGGGAGCTGTTTTTT.

This chain uses TRBV30 with TRBJ2-3; D might be TRBD2 (5 bases). CDR1 is GTSNPN and CDR2 is SVGIG in the germline V gene (reference sequence). The CDR3 covers 15 residues. V was shortened by 0 bases and J by 2 bases, with 12 bases between the two germline ends. CDR3 DNA sequence: TGTGCCTGGAGTGTACCAGAGACTAACACAGATACGCAGTATTTT. Translation gives CAWSVPETNTDTQYF.

The V gene is TRBV28, the J gene TRBJ1-2; TRBD1 matches at 10 bases. Trimming cost V 5 bases and J 8 bases; bases outside gene matches: 8. Looked up from germline, CDR1 is MDHEN and CDR2 is SYDVKM. There are 14 residues in the CDR3. The DNA for the CDR3 is TGTGCCAGCAGTAGTGCCGGGACAGGGGCCGGCTACACCTTC. Amino acids: CASSSAGTGAGYTF.

V and J are TRBV9 and TRBJ1-3; no reliable D call. V lost 3 bases and J 2 bases, leaving 9 bases between the germline ends. The length of the CDR3 is 14 residues. CDR1 is SGDLS and CDR2 is YYNGEE in the germline V gene. CDR3 sequence: CASSGFTPGNTIYF. The CDR3 region has the DNA TGTGCCAGCAGCGGATTTACACCTGGAAACACCATATATTTT.

The chain recombines TRBV7-9 with TRBJ2-1, with D unresolved. Germline values: CDR1 SEHNR, CDR2 FQNEAQ (reference sequence). Trimming took off 1 base at V and 4 bases at J, with 8 bases between the two ends. The length of the CDR3 is 14 residues. This chain's CDR3 is CASSLGAAYNEQFF. Written as DNA, the CDR3 is TGTGCCAGCAGCTTAGGGGCCGCTTACAATGAGCAGTTCTTC.

The chain uses TRBV5-1 and TRBJ2-3, with 7 bases aligning to TRBD2. Germline assignment: CDR1 SGHRS and CDR2 YFSETQ. J lost 1 base, V lost 4 bases, and 12 bases had no gene match. CDR3 length: 17 residues. This CDR3 reads CASSPVPPGGGTDTQYF. Written as DNA, the CDR3 is TGCGCCAGCAGCCCCGTCCCCCCGGGAGGTGGCACAGATACGCAGTATTTT.

The chain joins TRBV10-3 to TRBJ2-7; D may be TRBD1 (5 bases). From germline, CDR1 is ENHRY and CDR2 SYGVKD. The CDR3 extends over 11 amino acids. V was trimmed by 7 bases and J by 3 bases, leaving 7 bases between them. The DNA of the CDR3 is TGTGCCATCAAAGGGGACTACGAGCAGTACTTC. It yields the protein CAIKGDYEQYF.

This clone has a single count. This rearrangement joins TRBV4-2 to TRBJ2-2, with TRBD2 matching 7 bases. This CDR3 comprises 16 residues. With 3 bases clipped from V and 4 bases from J, the junction kept 8 bases outside the gene matches. In germline, CDR1 is LGHNA, CDR2 YNFKEQ. CDR3 sequence (DNA): TGTGCCAGCAGCCAGTGGGAGGGCCGGGGCACCGGGGAGCTGTTTTTT. Amino acid sequence: CASSQWEGRGTGELFF.

The chain carries TRBV6-1 and TRBJ1-1, with D maybe TRBD1 (5 bases). Deletions cut 5 bases from V and 4 bases from J, with 14 bases between. Germline CDR1 is MNHNS and CDR2 is SASEGT. This CDR3 comprises 14 residues. CDR3 amino acids: CASSLGGVLTEAFF. CDR3 sequence (DNA): TGTGCCAGCAGTTTGGGAGGGGTACTCACTGAAGCTTTCTTT.

The chain employs TRBV6-1 and TRBJ2-7; 8 bases line up with TRBD1. In germline, CDR1 is MNHNS, CDR2 SASEGT. The CDR3 is made up of 15 amino acids. The V segment lost 8 bases and the J segment 5 bases; nucleotides outside the gene matches: 14. The CDR3 loop is CASQPLDRAVHEQYF. For the CDR3, the DNA is TGTGCCAGCCAACCCTTGGACAGGGCTGTCCACGAGCAGTACTTC.

This clone was recorded once. The CDR3 nucleotides are TGTGCCAGCTCATCGCAAGGGTACAGGGGATCAAAAGAGACCCAGTACTTC. Protein product: CASSSQGYRGSKETQYF. This sequence joins TRBV18 and TRBJ2-5; 7 nucleotides align to TRBD1. This CDR3 has 17 residues. Germline CDR1 is KGHSH and CDR2 is LQKENI. J gave up 3 bases and V 5 bases, and 15 bases lay outside the gene matches.

The chain combines TRBV5-1 with TRBJ2-1; D is undetermined. V was trimmed by 3 bases and J by 8 bases, leaving 9 bases between them. The germline gives CDR1 SGHRS, CDR2 YFSETQ. This CDR3 contains 12 residues. CDR3 sequence: CASSSTAYEQFF. CDR3 sequence (DNA): TGCGCCAGCAGCTCCACAGCCTATGAGCAGTTCTTC.

The chain combines TRBV5-1 with TRBJ2-7; TRBD1 might be the D (6 bases). Germline loops: CDR1 SGHRS, CDR2 YFSETQ. With 4 bases removed from V and 1 base from J, the gap between germline ends came to 12 bases. The CDR3 extends over 14 amino acids. In DNA form, the CDR3 reads TGCGCCAGCAGCCCCTTGGGACATTCCTACGAGCAGTACTTC. Amino acid sequence: CASSPLGHSYEQYF. The full variable domain, completed using reference TRBV5-1 and TRBJ2-7, is KAGVTQTPRYLIKTRGQQVTLSCSPISGHRSVSWYQQTPGQGLQFLFEYFSETQRNKGNFPGRFSGRQFSNSRSEMNVSTLELGDSALYLCASSPLGHSYEQYFGPGTRLTVT.

V is TRBV7-2 and J is TRBJ1-2, with no clear D. CDR1 is SGHTA and CDR2 is FQGNSA in the germline V gene. The ends were cut back, 2 bases at V and 2 bases at J, with 6 bases in the middle. The CDR3 consists of 13 residues. This chain's CDR3 is CASSLSVNYGYTF. CDR3 sequence (DNA): TGTGCCAGCAGCTTATCCGTAAACTATGGCTACACCTTC.

This chain links TRBV28 with TRBJ2-3, with 7 positions matching TRBD2. The CDR3 totals 14 residues. The V gene end was trimmed by 6 bases and the J gene end by 1 base; junction bases not matched to a gene: 4. Germline V gives CDR1 MDHEN, CDR2 SYDVKM. The CDR3 is CASSPGGGTDTQYF. CDR3 nucleotides: TGTGCCAGCAGCCCTGGGGGGGGCACAGATACGCAGTATTTT.

The V call is TRBV28, the J call TRBJ2-1, with a tentative D call TRBD1 (5 bases). The CDR3 runs to 14 residues. The germline CDR1 and CDR2 sequences are MDHEN and SYDVKM. The V and J ends lost 3 bases and 5 bases respectively, with 11 bases between them. CDR3 DNA: TGTGCCAGCAGTTTTGTGACAGCCAACAATGAGCAGTTCTTC. Translation gives CASSFVTANNEQFF.

V usage is TRBV5-1 and J usage is TRBJ1-2; TRBD1 matches at 8 bases. J lost 7 bases, V lost 0 bases, and 8 bases had no gene match. The CDR3 consists of 15 residues. Germline V gene lookup returns CDR1 SGHRS and CDR2 YFSETQ. The CDR3 region has the DNA TGCGCCAGCAGCTTGGAGGGGCAGGGGGCAGGTGGCTACACCTTC. Translation: CASSLEGQGAGGYTF.

This chain joins TRBV7-2 and TRBJ2-5; the D is unclear. Trimming removed 5 bases at V and 1 base at J, with 14 bases between. Looked up from germline, CDR1 is SGHTA and CDR2 is FQGNSA. This CDR3 comprises 15 residues. This CDR3 reads CASSLNTGGQETQYF. The CDR3, as DNA: TGTGCCAGCAGCCTAAATACCGGCGGCCAAGAGACCCAGTACTTC.

The chain has TRBV18 and TRBJ2-1; 7 bases line up with TRBD2. J gave up 0 bases and V 2 bases, and 4 bases lay outside the gene matches. Germline loops: CDR1 KGHSH, CDR2 LQKENI. CDR3 length: 16 residues. CDR3 protein: CASSPFTGGSYNEQFF. The CDR3 DNA is TGTGCCAGCTCACCATTTACGGGAGGCTCCTACAATGAGCAGTTCTTC.

The chain uses TRBV30 and TRBJ1-4, with a weak D call TRBD1 (6 bases). This CDR3 is built from 16 residues. The V and J ends lost 1 base and 1 base respectively, with 13 bases between them. Germline V gene lookup returns CDR1 GTSNPN and CDR2 SVGIG (reference sequence). The CDR3 DNA is TGTGCCTGGAGTGACCCAGCAGGGGAAACTAATGAAAAACTGTTTTTT. This codes for CAWSDPAGETNEKLFF.

CDR3 loop: CASSQELRLSPLHF. Here the CDR3 DNA reads TGCGCCAGCAGCCAAGAACTAAGGCTTTCACCCCTCCACTTT. This sequence joins TRBV4-3 and TRBJ1-6; D gene uncertain. CDR1 is LGHNA, CDR2 YSLEER, per germline. Trimming cost V 0 bases and J 9 bases, with 9 bases left between them. CDR3 length: 14 amino acids.

This clone has a single count. The chain couples TRBV13 to TRBJ2-7; TRBD1 aligns across 7 bases. J lost 3 bases, V lost 5 bases, and 7 bases had no gene match. From germline, CDR1 is PRHDT and CDR2 FYEKMQ (reference sequence). This CDR3 is 14 amino acids long. CDR3 sequence reads: CASSPRTGDYEQYF. The CDR3 DNA follows: TGTGCCAGCAGCCCAAGGACAGGAGACTACGAGCAGTACTTC.

V usage is TRBV5-1 and J usage is TRBJ1-3; TRBD1 matches 9 bases. This CDR3 spans 15 amino acids. CDR1 and CDR2 from the germline V gene are SGHRS and YFSETQ. V was pared by 4 bases and J by 0 bases, with 2 bases of the junction left unmatched. The CDR3: CASSQTGGSGNTIYF. The DNA for the CDR3 is TGCGCCAGCAGCCAGACAGGGGGCTCTGGAAACACCATATATTTT.

This clone was seen only once. The chain links TRBV6-5 to TRBJ2-7; 9 nucleotides align to TRBD1. Germline trimming cut 5 bases from V and 0 bases from J; bases unmatched to any gene: 2. The germline V gene encodes CDR1 MNHEY and CDR2 SVGAGI. The CDR3 has 14 residues. The CDR3 sequence: CASSRTGVSYEQYF. In DNA, the CDR3 is TGTGCCAGCAGTCGGACAGGGGTCTCCTACGAGCAGTACTTC.

This sequence joins TRBV2 and TRBJ2-3; TRBD2 matches 7 bases. The CDR3 sequence is 15 residues long. V lost 6 bases to trimming and J lost 4 bases; unmatched junction nucleotides: 10. Per germline, CDR1 SNHLY and CDR2 FYNNEI. DNA for the CDR3: TGTGCCAGCAGGCAGACTAGCTTTCAAGCAGATACGCAGTATTTT. Its translation is CASRQTSFQADTQYF.